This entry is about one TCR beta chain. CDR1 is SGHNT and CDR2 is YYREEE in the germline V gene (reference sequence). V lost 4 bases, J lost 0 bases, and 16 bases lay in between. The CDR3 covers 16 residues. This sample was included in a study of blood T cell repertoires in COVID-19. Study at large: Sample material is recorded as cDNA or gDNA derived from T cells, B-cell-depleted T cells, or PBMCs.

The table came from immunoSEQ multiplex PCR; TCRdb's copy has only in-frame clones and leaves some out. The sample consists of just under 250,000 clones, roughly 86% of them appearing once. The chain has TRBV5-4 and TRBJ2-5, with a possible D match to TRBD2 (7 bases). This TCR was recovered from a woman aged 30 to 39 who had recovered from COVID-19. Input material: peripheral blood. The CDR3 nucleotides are TGTGCCAGCAGCCGAGGGGGGGGGCTATACCAAGAGACCCAGTACTTC. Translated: CASSRGGGLYQETQYF.